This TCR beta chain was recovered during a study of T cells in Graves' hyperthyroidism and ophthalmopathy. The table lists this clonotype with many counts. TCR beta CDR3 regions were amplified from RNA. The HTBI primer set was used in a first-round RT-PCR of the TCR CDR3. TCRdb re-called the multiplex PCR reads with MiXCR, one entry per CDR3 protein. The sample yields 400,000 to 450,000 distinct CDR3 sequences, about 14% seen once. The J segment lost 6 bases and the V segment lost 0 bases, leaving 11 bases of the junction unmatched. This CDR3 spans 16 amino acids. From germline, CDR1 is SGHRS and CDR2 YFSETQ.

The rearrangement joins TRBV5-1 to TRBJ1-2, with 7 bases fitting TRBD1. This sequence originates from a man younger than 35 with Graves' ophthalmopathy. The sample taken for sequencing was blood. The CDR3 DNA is TGCGCCAGCAGCTTGGGAGGGAGGACAGGAGAGAATGGCTACACCTTC. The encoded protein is CASSLGGRTGENGYTF.